These 5 T cell receptor beta chains were sequenced from one sample in a study of cytomegalovirus exposure and HLA in healthy donors. The study ran its PCR with 60 Vbeta and 13 Jbeta primers. Here immunoSEQ multiplex PCR was the method, and the copy in TCRdb shows in-frame clones only, minus some. The data hold 200,000 to 250,000 clones, with roughly 84% observed a single time. Sequenced input: PBMCs. The receptors were gathered from a human donor in good health.

The chain employs TRBV6-1 and TRBJ1-1, with 7 bases lining up with TRBD1. V was pared by 6 bases and J by 0 bases, with 7 bases of the junction left unmatched. This CDR3 region has 15 residues. Germline CDR1 and CDR2: MNHNS and SASEGT. The CDR3 spells CASRSGQLMNTEAFF. CDR3 DNA sequence: TGTGCCAGCAGGTCGGGACAGCTCATGAACACTGAAGCTTTCTTT.

The chain employs TRBV10-3 and TRBJ1-2, with a weak D call TRBD1 (5 bases). Trimming shortened V by 2 bases and J by 4 bases, and 8 bases separated the two germline ends. The germline gives CDR1 ENHRY, CDR2 SYGVKD. There are 13 residues in the CDR3. The CDR3 nucleotides are TGTGCCATCAGTGAGACAGGAACCTATGGCTACACCTTC. Its translation is CAISETGTYGYTF.

This chain connects TRBV10-3 to TRBJ2-7; D may be TRBD1 (6 bases). Trimming stripped 3 bases from V and 6 bases from J, with 15 bases between. CDR3 length: 14 amino acids. Germline CDR1 ENHRY, CDR2 SYGVKD. The CDR3 protein is CAISDLTGIREQYF. The CDR3 DNA sequence: TGTGCCATCAGTGACCTCACAGGGATCCGCGAGCAGTACTTC.

The chain carries TRBV27 and TRBJ1-1, with TRBD1 matching over 8 bases. The length of the CDR3 is 14 residues. With 2 bases clipped from V and 2 bases from J, the junction kept 1 base outside the gene matches. Germline values: CDR1 MNHEY, CDR2 SMNVEV (reference sequence). This CDR3 is CASSLQGANTEAFF. The CDR3, as DNA: TGTGCCAGCAGTTTACAGGGGGCTAACACTGAAGCTTTCTTT.

The chain couples TRBV7-8 to TRBJ2-7; TRBD1 agrees at 8 bases. Germline CDR1 reads SGHVS; CDR2 reads FQNEAQ. The CDR3 consists of 14 residues. J gave up 2 bases and V 5 bases, and 5 bases lay outside the gene matches. In DNA, the CDR3 is TGTGCCAGCAGCGAAGGACAGGGCCCCTACGAGCAGTACTTC. It specifies CASSEGQGPYEQYF.